These T cell receptor beta chains were read from a single sample in a study of T cells expressing NK-cell markers. After re-calling the 5' RACE reads, TCRdb lists one entry per CDR3 protein, DNA absent. The sample yields about 400,000 distinct CDR3 sequences, of which the top ten take up roughly a tenth. Sequencing was performed on blood T cells: a sorted CD56 or NKG2C T cell subset, CD4+ or CD8+ T cells, or bulk PBMC T cells (not recorded which). These receptors all come from a woman aged 45-60 years in good health. CDR3s include the opening cysteine and the closing phenylalanine or tryptophan. Each record gives: J gene, V gene, CDR3 protein.

TRBJ2-7	TRBV30	CAWAGPKYEQYF
TRBJ2-1	TRBV5-1	CASSPRTSGGSYNEQFF
TRBJ2-1	TRBV5-1	CASSFGQESNEQFF
TRBJ2-7	TRBV10-1	CASSATVQGEQYF
TRBJ2-1	TRBV24-1	CATSAGGPYNEQFF
TRBJ1-6	TRBV6-5	CASRDGSSYNSPLHF
TRBJ2-5	TRBV2	CASRISGGQETQYF
TRBJ2-3	TRBV20-1	CSASNRGADTQYF
TRBJ2-3	TRBV27	CASSIQGLRLDTQYF
TRBJ1-5	TRBV19	CATKTGTGNQPQHF
TRBJ1-1	TRBV5-1	CASSLPGGEVYGNLNTEAFF
TRBJ2-2	TRBV7-9	CASSSQGAGVNTGELFF
TRBJ1-5	TRBV20-1	CSARDSRAQGQPQHF
TRBJ2-1	TRBV7-9	CASSEGRARVYNEQFF
TRBJ1-1	TRBV6-1	CASSGPGQPSNTEAFF
TRBJ2-1	TRBV27	CASSLGRYGEQFF
TRBJ2-7	TRBV30	CAWSHWGEHEQYF
TRBJ1-2	TRBV12-3/TRBV12-4	CASSLGRSGYGYTF
TRBJ2-7	TRBV13	CASSLVAQGVAYEQYF
TRBJ2-1	TRBV14	CASSQARLAGGGEQFF
TRBJ2-7	TRBV4-1	CASSQDRTERSYEQYF
TRBJ1-5	TRBV2	CASRRDRGGRLSNQPQHF
TRBJ2-5	TRBV15	CATSRAPGRRGETQYF
TRBJ2-1	TRBV5-1	CASSLGQTRNEQFF
TRBJ2-3	TRBV6-2/TRBV6-3	CASSLSYGATDTQYF
TRBJ2-3	TRBV5-6	CASSSYSGPTDTQYF
TRBJ2-7	TRBV20-1	CSARDGDSPYEQYF
TRBJ1-2	TRBV29-1	CSVAGSNYGYTF
TRBJ2-1	TRBV5-8	CASSFGVLPAGRYNEQFF
TRBJ2-6	TRBV20-1	CSAPDRPGANVLTF
TRBJ1-1	TRBV10-1	CASSQTPVEAFF
TRBJ2-2	TRBV29-1	CSVEDARQGKNTGELFF
TRBJ2-5	TRBV29-1	CSVELGTGGRETQYF